This T cell receptor (beta chain) was sequenced for a study of CD8 T cells in Susac syndrome. RNA totalling about 0.45 to 1 ug underwent reverse transcription with random hexamers. TCRdb fed the immunoSEQ multiplex PCR reads into MiXCR, producing one record per CDR3 protein. The sample has nearly 200,000 distinct CDR3 sequences; nearly 95% are singletons. Peripheral blood CD8+ and CD4+ T cells were profiled by TCR beta sequencing. Isolation of CD8+ and CD4+ T cells was performed negatively, whereas enrichment of TEMRA cells was done by FACS. Sample: CD4+ T cells from PBMCs. This TCR came from a human donor with multiple sclerosis.

CDR3 loop: CASSPRTSGRWDTGELFF. In DNA form, the CDR3 reads TGTGCCAGCAGCCCTCGGACTAGCGGGAGATGGGATACCGGGGAGCTGTTTTTT. The chain recombines TRBV14 with TRBJ2-2; TRBD2 aligns across 13 bases. Germline CDR1 SGHDN, CDR2 FVKESK. The V gene end was trimmed by 4 bases and the J gene end by 5 bases; junction bases not matched to a gene: 10. The length of the CDR3 is 18 residues. Based on the CDR3 plus reference TRBV14 and TRBJ2-2, the full variable domain is EAGVTQFPSHSVIEKGQTVTLRCDPISGHDNLYWYRRVMGKEIKFLLHFVKESKQDESGMPNNRFLAERTGGTYSTLKVQPAELEDSGVYFCASSPRTSGRWDTGELFFGEGSRLTVL.